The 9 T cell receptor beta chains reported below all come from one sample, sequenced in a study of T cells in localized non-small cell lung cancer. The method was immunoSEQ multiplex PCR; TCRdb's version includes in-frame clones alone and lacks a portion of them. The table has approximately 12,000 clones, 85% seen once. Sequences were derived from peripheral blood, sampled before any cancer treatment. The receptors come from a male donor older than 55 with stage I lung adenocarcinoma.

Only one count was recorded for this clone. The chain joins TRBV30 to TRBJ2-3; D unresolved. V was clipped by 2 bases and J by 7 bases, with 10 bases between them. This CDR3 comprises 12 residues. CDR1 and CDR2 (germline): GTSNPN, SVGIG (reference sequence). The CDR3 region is CAWSPSTYTQYF. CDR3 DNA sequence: TGTGCCTGGAGTCCTTCTACCTATACGCAGTATTTT.

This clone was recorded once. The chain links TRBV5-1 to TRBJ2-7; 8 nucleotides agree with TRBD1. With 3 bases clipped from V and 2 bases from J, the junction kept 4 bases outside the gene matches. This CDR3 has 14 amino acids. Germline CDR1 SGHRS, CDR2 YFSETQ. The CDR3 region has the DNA TGCGCCAGCAGCTCCCGACAGGGGCCCTACGAGCAGTACTTC. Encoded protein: CASSSRQGPYEQYF.

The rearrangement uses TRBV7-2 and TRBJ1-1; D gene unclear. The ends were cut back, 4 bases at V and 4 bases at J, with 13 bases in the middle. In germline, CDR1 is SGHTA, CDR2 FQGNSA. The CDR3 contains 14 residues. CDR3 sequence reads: CASSSTGLGTEAFF. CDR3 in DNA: TGTGCCAGCAGCTCAACTGGGTTGGGCACTGAAGCTTTCTTT. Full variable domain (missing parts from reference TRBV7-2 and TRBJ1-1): GAGVSQSPSNKVTEKGKDVELRCDPISGHTALYWYRQSLGQGLEFLIYFQGNSAPDKSGLPSDRFSAERTGGSVSTLTIQRTQQEDSAVYLCASSSTGLGTEAFFGQGTRLTVV.

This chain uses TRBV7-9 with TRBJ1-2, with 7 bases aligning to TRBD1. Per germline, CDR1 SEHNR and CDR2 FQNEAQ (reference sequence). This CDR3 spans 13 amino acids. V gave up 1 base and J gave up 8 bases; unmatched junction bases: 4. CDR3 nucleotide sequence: TGTGCCAGCAGCTTAGGACAGGGAAACGGCTACACCTTC. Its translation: CASSLGQGNGYTF.

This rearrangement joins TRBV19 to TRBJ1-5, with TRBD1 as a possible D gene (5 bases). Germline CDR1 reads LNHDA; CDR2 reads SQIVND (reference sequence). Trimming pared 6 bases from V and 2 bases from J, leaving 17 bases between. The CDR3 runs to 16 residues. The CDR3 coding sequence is TGTGCCAGTAGATCCACGAGTAAAGGGGGCAATCAGCCCCAGCATTTT. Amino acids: CASRSTSKGGNQPQHF.

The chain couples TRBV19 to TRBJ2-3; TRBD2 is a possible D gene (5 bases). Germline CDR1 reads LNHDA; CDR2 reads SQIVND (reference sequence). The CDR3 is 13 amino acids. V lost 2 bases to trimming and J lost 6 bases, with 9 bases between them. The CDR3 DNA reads TGTGCCAGTAGTATATCAGGCGGGGATACGCAGTATTTT. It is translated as CASSISGGDTQYF.

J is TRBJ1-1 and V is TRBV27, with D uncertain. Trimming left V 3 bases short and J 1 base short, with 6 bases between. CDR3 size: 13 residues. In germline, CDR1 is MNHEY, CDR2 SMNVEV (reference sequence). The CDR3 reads CASSFQKNTEAFF. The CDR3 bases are TGTGCCAGCAGTTTTCAGAAGAACACTGAAGCTTTCTTT.

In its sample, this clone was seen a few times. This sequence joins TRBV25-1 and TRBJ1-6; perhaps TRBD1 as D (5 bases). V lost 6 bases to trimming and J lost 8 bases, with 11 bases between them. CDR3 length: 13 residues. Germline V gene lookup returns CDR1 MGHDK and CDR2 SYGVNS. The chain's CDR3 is CASRRGTDSPLHF. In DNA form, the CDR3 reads TGTGCCAGCAGGAGAGGGACCGATTCACCCCTCCACTTT.

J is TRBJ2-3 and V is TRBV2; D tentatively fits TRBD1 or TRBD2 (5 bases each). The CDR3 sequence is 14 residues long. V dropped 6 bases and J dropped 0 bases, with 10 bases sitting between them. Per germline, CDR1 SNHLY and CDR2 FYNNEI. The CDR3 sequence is CASRDGASTDTQYF. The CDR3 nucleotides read TGTGCCAGCAGAGACGGGGCAAGCACAGATACGCAGTATTTT.